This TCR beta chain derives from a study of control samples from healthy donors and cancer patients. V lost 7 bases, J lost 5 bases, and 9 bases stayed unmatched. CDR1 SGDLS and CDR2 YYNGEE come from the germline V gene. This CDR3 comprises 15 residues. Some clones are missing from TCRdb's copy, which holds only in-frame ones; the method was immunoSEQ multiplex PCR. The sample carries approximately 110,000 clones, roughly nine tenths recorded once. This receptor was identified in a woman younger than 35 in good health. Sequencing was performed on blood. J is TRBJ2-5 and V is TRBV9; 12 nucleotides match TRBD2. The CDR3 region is CASASTSGGLETQYF. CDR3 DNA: TGTGCCAGCGCTTCGACTAGCGGGGGTCTGGAGACCCAGTACTTC.